Sequencing of this T cell receptor beta chain was carried out in a study of OX40 agonist ivuxolimab in advanced cancers. Study at large: The dose-escalation cohort had hepatocellular carcinoma, melanoma, renal cell or head and neck cancer.

Trimming at V came to 0 bases and at J to 8 bases, leaving 8 bases not matched to a gene. CDR1 and CDR2 (germline): SGDLS, YYNGEE. The CDR3 has 16 residues. Comments on this clone: Antigen: not known.

Overall study results and limits: At doses 0.1 to 3.0 mg/kg, CD4+ and CD8+ clones expanded.

The repertoire was sequenced with immunoSEQ multiplex PCR; TCRdb's copy has only in-frame clones and lacks some. The data contain approximately 72,000 clones, 80% to 90% of them singletons. This receptor was taken from an adult with an advanced solid tumor such as melanoma, head and neck, liver or kidney cancer. The chain is built from TRBV9 and TRBJ2-1; 10 nucleotides align to TRBD2. The sample consisted of CD4+ or CD8+ T cells sorted from blood, taken in a trial of the OX40 agonist ivuxolimab. CDR3 bases: TGTGCCAGCAGCGTAGGGAGCGGGGGGGCTGGGCATGAGCAGTTCTTC. Protein: CASSVGSGGAGHEQFF.